The TCR beta chain under discussion was sequenced for a study of Graves' ophthalmopathy and Graves' hyperthyroidism. The germline V and J ends were trimmed by 4 bases and 5 bases, with 15 bases remaining between them. The germline V gene encodes CDR1 SQVTM and CDR2 ANQGSEA. This CDR3 is 13 amino acids long. Researchers took RNA transcripts and amplified TCR beta CDR3 regions from them. Second-round multiplex PCR followed a first-round RT-PCR using HTBI primers. TCRdb itself ran the multiplex PCR reads through MiXCR, one entry per CDR3 protein. This table has over a million distinct CDR3 sequences, about two fifths appearing once. This clonotype has at least ten counts.

Material: peripheral blood or thyroid tissue (not recorded which). The clonotype comes from an adult man with Graves' hyperthyroidism. The chain carries TRBV29-1 and TRBJ2-7; D may correspond to TRBD1 or TRBD2 (5 bases each). The CDR3 nucleotides read TGCAGCGTTGTCCAGGGTACGGGGCACGAGCAGTACTTC. Translation: CSVVQGTGHEQYF.